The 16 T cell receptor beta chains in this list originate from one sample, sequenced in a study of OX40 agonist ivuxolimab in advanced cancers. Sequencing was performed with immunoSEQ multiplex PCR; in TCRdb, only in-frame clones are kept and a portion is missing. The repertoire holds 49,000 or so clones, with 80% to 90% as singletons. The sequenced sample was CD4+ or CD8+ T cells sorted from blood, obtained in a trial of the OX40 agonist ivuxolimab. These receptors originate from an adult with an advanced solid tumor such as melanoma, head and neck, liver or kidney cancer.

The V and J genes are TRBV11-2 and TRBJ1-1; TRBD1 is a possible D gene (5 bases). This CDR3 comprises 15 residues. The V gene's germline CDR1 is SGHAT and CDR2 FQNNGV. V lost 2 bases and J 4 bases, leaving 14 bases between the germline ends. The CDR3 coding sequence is TGTGCCAGCAGCTTAAGCGGGGGATTTAGCACTGAAGCTTTCTTT. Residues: CASSLSGGFSTEAFF.

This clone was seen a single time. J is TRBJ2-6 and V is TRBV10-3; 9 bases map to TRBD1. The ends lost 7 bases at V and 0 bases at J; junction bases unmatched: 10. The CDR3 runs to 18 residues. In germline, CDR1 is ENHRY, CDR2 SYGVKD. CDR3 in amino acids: CAINTAGQGHSGANVLTF. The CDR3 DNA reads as TGTGCCATCAACACTGCGGGACAGGGCCACTCTGGGGCCAACGTCCTGACTTTC.

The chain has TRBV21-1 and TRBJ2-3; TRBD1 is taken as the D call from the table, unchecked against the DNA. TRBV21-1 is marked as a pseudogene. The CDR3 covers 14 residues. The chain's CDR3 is CASSAQGPTDTQYF. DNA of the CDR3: TGTGCCAGCAGCGCACAGGGGCCCACAGATACGCAGTATTTT.

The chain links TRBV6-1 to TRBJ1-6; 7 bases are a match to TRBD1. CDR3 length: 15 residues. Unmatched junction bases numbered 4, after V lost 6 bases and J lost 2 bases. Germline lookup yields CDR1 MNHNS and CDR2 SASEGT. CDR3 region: CASRGTGAYNSPLHF. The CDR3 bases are TGTGCCAGCAGGGGAACAGGGGCCTATAATTCACCCCTCCACTTT.

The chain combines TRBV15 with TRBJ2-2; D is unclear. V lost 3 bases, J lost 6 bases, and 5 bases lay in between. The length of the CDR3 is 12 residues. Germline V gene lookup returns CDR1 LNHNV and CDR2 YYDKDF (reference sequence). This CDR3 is CATSSHSGELFF. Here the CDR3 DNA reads TGTGCCACCAGCAGTCACTCCGGGGAGCTGTTTTTT. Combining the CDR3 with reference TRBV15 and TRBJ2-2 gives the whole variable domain DAMVIQNPRYQVTQFGKPVTLSCSQTLNHNVMYWYQQKSSQAPKLLFHYYDKDFNNEADTPDNFQSRRPNTSFCFLDIRSPGLGDTAMYLCATSSHSGELFFGEGSRLTVL.

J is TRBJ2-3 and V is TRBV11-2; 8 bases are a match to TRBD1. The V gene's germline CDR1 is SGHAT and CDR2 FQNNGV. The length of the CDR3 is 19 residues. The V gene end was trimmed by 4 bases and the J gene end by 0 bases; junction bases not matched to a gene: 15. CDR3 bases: TGTGCCAGCAGCTCCCGAGGGGGGAACAGGGGGTTTAGCACAGATACGCAGTATTTT. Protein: CASSSRGGNRGFSTDTQYF.

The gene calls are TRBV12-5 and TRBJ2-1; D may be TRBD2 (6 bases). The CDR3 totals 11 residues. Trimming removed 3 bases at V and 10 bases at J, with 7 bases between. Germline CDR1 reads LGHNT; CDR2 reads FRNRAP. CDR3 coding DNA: TGTGCTAGTGGTTTTAGCGGCGAGCAGTTCTTC. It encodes CASGFSGEQFF.

This chain's CDR3 is CASKGDRGYEQYF. DNA of the CDR3: TGTGCCAGTAAAGGGGACAGGGGCTACGAGCAGTACTTC. This chain joins TRBV19 and TRBJ2-7; 10 positions match TRBD1. J lost 3 bases, V lost 7 bases, and 3 bases had no gene match. Germline assignment: CDR1 LNHDA and CDR2 SQIVND (reference sequence). CDR3 size: 13 residues.

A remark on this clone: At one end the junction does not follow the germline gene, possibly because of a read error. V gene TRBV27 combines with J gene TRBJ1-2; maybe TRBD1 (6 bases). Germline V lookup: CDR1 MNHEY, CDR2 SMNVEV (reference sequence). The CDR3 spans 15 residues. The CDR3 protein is CASSVSGGAGYGYTF. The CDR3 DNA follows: TGTGCCAGCAGTGTATCCGGGGGCGCAGGGTATGGCTACACCTTC.

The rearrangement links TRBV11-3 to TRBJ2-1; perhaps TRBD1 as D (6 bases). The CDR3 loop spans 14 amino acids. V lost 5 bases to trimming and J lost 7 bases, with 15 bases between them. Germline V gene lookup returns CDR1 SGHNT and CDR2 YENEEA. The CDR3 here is CASSPTQGLNEQFF. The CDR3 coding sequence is TGTGCCAGCAGCCCTACACAGGGTCTGAATGAGCAGTTCTTC.

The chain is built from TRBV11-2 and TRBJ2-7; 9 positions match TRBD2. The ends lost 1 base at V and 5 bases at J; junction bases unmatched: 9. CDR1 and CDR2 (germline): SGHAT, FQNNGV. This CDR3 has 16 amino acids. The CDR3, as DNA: TGTGCCAGCAGCTTAGGCTCTAGCGGGGTAGTAGACGAGCAGTACTTC. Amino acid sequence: CASSLGSSGVVDEQYF.

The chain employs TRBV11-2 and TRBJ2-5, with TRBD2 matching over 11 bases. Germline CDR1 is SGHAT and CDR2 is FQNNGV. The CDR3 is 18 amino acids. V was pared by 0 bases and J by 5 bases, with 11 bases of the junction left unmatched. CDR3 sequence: CASSLEKGLAAMWETQYF. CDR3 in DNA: TGTGCCAGCAGCTTAGAAAAGGGACTAGCGGCGATGTGGGAGACCCAGTACTTC.

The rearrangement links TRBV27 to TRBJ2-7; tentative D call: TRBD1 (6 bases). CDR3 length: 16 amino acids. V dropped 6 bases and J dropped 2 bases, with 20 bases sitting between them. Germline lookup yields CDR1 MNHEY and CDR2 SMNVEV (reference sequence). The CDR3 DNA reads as TGTGCCAGCAGCGTCGGTCCAATCAGGGGACCCTACGAGCAGTACTTC. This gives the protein CASSVGPIRGPYEQYF.

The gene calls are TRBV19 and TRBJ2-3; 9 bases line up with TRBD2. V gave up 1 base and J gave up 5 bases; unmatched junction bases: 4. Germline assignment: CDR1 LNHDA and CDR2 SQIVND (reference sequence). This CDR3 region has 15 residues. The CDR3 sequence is CASSIAAGGIDTQYF. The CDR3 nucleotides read TGTGCCAGTAGTATAGCAGCGGGGGGCATAGATACGCAGTATTTT.

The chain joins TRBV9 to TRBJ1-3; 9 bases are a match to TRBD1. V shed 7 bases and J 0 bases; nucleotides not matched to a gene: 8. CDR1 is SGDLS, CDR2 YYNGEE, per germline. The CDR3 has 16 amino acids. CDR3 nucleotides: TGTGCCAGCGGGCTCCGGGACAGGGACTCTGGAAACACCATATATTTT. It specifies CASGLRDRDSGNTIYF.

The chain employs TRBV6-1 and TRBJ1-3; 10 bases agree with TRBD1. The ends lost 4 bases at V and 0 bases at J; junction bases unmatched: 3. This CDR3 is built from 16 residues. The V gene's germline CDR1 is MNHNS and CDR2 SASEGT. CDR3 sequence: CASSGWTGGSGNTIYF. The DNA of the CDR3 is TGTGCCAGCAGTGGATGGACAGGGGGCTCTGGAAACACCATATATTTT.